This T cell receptor (beta chain) was retrieved from a study of T-cell memory formation after mild COVID-19. The germline V gene encodes CDR1 PRHDT and CDR2 FYEKMQ (reference sequence). The V gene lost 4 bases and the J gene lost 8 bases, with 14 bases spanning the gap. The CDR3 extends over 13 amino acids. This clonotype has a count of ten or more. TCRdb itself ran the 5' RACE reads through MiXCR, one entry per CDR3 protein. The sample lists about 45,000 distinct CDR3 sequences, 8% to 10% seen once, with 12% in the top ten. This sequence was found in an adult woman who had mild COVID-19 (a few samples of this study predate the infection). Cell type and time point are not known. Sequencing used PBMCs or a T cell subset sorted from them (not recorded which). The rearrangement links TRBV13 to TRBJ1-2; D is uncertain. The CDR3 region is CASSSQFQTGYTF. The DNA for the CDR3 is TGTGCCAGCAGCTCCCAGTTTCAGACCGGCTACACCTTC.